This entry lists 19 T cell receptor beta chains sequenced from one sample in a study of blood T cell repertoires in COVID-19. The data were produced by immunoSEQ multiplex PCR, yet TCRdb's version contains in-frame clones alone and is incomplete. The sample shows 100,000 to 150,000 clones, around 90% of them seen only once. The sequenced sample consisted of peripheral blood. These receptors originate from a human donor in a cohort sampled during active COVID-19.

The V gene is TRBV19, the J gene TRBJ2-3; D is perhaps TRBD1 (5 bases). Germline assignment: CDR1 LNHDA and CDR2 SQIVND (reference sequence). The CDR3 is 13 amino acids. Trimming stripped 7 bases from V and 3 bases from J, with 11 bases between. The CDR3 protein is CASNEGATDTQYF. The CDR3 nucleotides are TGTGCCAGTAACGAAGGGGCTACAGATACGCAGTATTTT.

The rearrangement joins TRBV2 to TRBJ2-7; D is possibly TRBD1 (7 bases). This CDR3 has 14 amino acids. Germline V CDR1 and CDR2: SNHLY, FYNNEI. The germline V and J ends were trimmed by 3 bases and 0 bases, with 9 bases remaining between them. The CDR3 bases are TGTGCCAGCAGTGACCAGGGGGGCTCCTACGAGCAGTACTTC. As protein: CASSDQGGSYEQYF.

The chain carries TRBV5-4 and TRBJ2-1; D is possibly TRBD2 (6 bases). The CDR3 is made up of 15 amino acids. Trimming left V 0 bases short and J 6 bases short, with 13 bases between. Looked up from germline, CDR1 is SGHNT and CDR2 is YYREEE (reference sequence). The CDR3 protein is CASSLGGTGLNEQFF. Written as DNA, the CDR3 is TGTGCCAGCAGCTTGGGCGGGACTGGACTCAATGAGCAGTTCTTC.

This clone was counted once. The chain couples TRBV23-1 to TRBJ1-2; no reliable D call. TRBV23-1 is an ORF; its function is uncertain. Trimming stripped 2 bases from V and 7 bases from J, with 14 bases between. There are 14 residues in the CDR3. The CDR3, as DNA: TGCGCCAGCAGTCAAAGACGGGGAGGGAGTGGCTACACCTTC. Protein product: CASSQRRGGSGYTF.

This clone has just one count. The chain has TRBV11-3 and TRBJ2-1, with 12 bases identical to TRBD1. In germline, CDR1 is SGHNT, CDR2 YENEEA. After removal of 5 bases from V and 9 bases from J, the junction contained 5 bases not matched to a gene. CDR3 length equals 14 residues. For the CDR3, the DNA is TGTGCCAGCAGCAAGGGACAGGGGGCCGGTGAGCAGTTCTTC. The encoded protein is CASSKGQGAGEQFF.

The rearrangement joins TRBV5-1 to TRBJ1-1; D call uncertain. Deletions cut 1 base from V and 2 bases from J, with 3 bases between. CDR3 length: 12 residues. Germline CDR1 reads SGHRS; CDR2 reads YFSETQ. In nucleotides, the CDR3 is TGCGCCAGCAGCTTGTCAAACACTGAAGCTTTCTTT. This sequence encodes CASSLSNTEAFF.

The V and J genes are TRBV19 and TRBJ2-5, with 12 bases lining up with TRBD2. CDR3 length: 15 amino acids. Trimming at V came to 10 bases and at J to 5 bases, leaving 11 bases not matched to a gene. In germline, CDR1 is LNHDA, CDR2 SQIVND (reference sequence). CDR3 coding DNA: TGTGCCACACGAAGGACTAGCGGGGTTCTCGAGACCCAGTACTTC. Translated: CATRRTSGVLETQYF.

This chain connects TRBV19 to TRBJ2-1; D not resolved. Germline CDR1 and CDR2: LNHDA and SQIVND (reference sequence). The V end lost 10 bases, the J end lost 12 bases, and 16 bases lay between the germline ends. The CDR3 has 11 amino acids. The CDR3, as DNA: TGTGCCACTGGCACCGTTTTATCGCAGTTCTTC. Translated: CATGTVLSQFF.

This sequence joins TRBV27 and TRBJ1-6; D is perhaps TRBD1 (5 bases). V dropped 6 bases and J dropped 7 bases, with 19 bases sitting between them. Per the germline V gene, CDR1 is MNHEY and CDR2 is SMNVEV (reference sequence). This CDR3 has 16 amino acids. The CDR3 nucleotides are TGTGCCAGCAGGCTAAGGGGTATTCTCCTAAATTCACCCCTCCACTTT. Protein product: CASRLRGILLNSPLHF.

This clone was counted a single time. V gene TRBV5-1 combines with J gene TRBJ1-2; D call uncertain. Between the trimmed V and J ends, which lost 0 bases and 1 base, there was a span of 4 bases. Germline V gene lookup returns CDR1 SGHRS and CDR2 YFSETQ. This CDR3 spans 13 amino acids. The CDR3 loop reads CASSLVVNYGYTF. CDR3 nucleotide sequence: TGCGCCAGCAGCTTGGTAGTTAACTATGGCTACACCTTC.

In DNA, the CDR3 is TGTGCCAGCAGTGAAGCTCAGGGGGGTTTGGGAAACACCATATATTTT. Protein product: CASSEAQGGLGNTIYF. The chain carries TRBV6-1 and TRBJ1-3; 7 bases map to TRBD1. J was trimmed by 4 bases and V by 0 bases; bases with no gene match: 6. CDR1 is MNHNS and CDR2 is SASEGT in the germline V gene. The CDR3 covers 16 residues.

This clone was observed a single time. The CDR3 nucleotides read TGTGCCAGTAGTCCAACAGGGTTTAGCAATCAGCCCCAGCATTTT. Residues: CASSPTGFSNQPQHF. The V call is TRBV19, the J call TRBJ1-5; possible D gene TRBD1, 6 bases. CDR1 and CDR2 (germline): LNHDA, SQIVND (reference sequence). This CDR3 is 15 amino acids long. Trimming took 5 bases from V and 0 from J, leaving 11 bases between them.

This clone was seen just once. This chain connects TRBV7-2 to TRBJ2-3; 12 nucleotides match TRBD2. Germline CDR1 reads SGHTA; CDR2 reads FQGNSA. The length of the CDR3 is 16 residues. The ends lost 5 bases at V and 1 base at J; junction bases unmatched: 4. CDR3 coding DNA: TGTGCCAGCAGCGCCAGGACTAGCGGGGGCACAGATACGCAGTATTTT. This codes for CASSARTSGGTDTQYF.

V is TRBV2 and J is TRBJ2-7; a possible D gene is TRBD1 (5 bases). V lost 7 bases, J lost 4 bases, and 14 bases lay in between. The CDR3 runs to 13 residues. Per germline, CDR1 SNHLY and CDR2 FYNNEI. The CDR3, as DNA: TGTGCCAGCACTGGGGCAGGGCTGTACGAGCAGTACTTC. It is translated as CASTGAGLYEQYF.

CDR3 bases: TGTGCCAGCAGCCCCGCCCCGGGACAGCAAGAGACCCAGTACTTC. Amino acids: CASSPAPGQQETQYF. The chain links TRBV7-6 to TRBJ2-5, with 7 bases lining up with TRBD1. Germline loops: CDR1 SGHVS, CDR2 FNYEAQ. This CDR3 contains 15 residues. Losses at the gene ends were 5 bases for V and 2 bases for J; bases not matched to a gene: 8.

J is TRBJ2-7 and V is TRBV3-1 (or the pseudogene TRBV3-2); 8 bases are a match to TRBD2. V trimming: 1 base; J trimming: 7 bases; junction bases outside the gene matches: 12. Germline CDR1 reads LGHDT; CDR2 reads YNNKEL (reference sequence). The CDR3 runs 16 residues. The CDR3 nucleotides read TGTGCCAGCAGCCAAGGTCGCGGGGGGAGTTCTTGGGAGCAGTACTTC. Amino acids: CASSQGRGGSSWEQYF.

J is TRBJ1-1 and V is TRBV5-1, with 9 bases aligning to TRBD1. Germline V CDR1 and CDR2: SGHRS, YFSETQ. V trimming: 5 bases; J trimming: 4 bases; junction bases outside the gene matches: 6. This CDR3 comprises 14 residues. This chain's CDR3 is CASSPTGGLTEAFF. The CDR3 nucleotides read TGCGCCAGCAGTCCCACAGGGGGCCTCACTGAAGCTTTCTTT. The complete variable domain, with remaining parts taken from reference TRBV5-1 and TRBJ1-1, reads KAGVTQTPRYLIKTRGQQVTLSCSPISGHRSVSWYQQTPGQGLQFLFEYFSETQRNKGNFPGRFSGRQFSNSRSEMNVSTLELGDSALYLCASSPTGGLTEAFFGQGTRLTVV.

CDR3 sequence: CASSYADRGHTQYF. The CDR3 nucleotides are TGTGCCAGCAGTTACGCTGACAGGGGTCATACGCAGTATTTT. The chain uses TRBV6-6 and TRBJ2-3; 8 nucleotides agree with TRBD1. Germline loops: CDR1 MNHNY, CDR2 SVGAGI (reference sequence). The CDR3 loop spans 14 amino acids. The trim removed 2 bases at V and 7 bases at J, leaving 5 bases unmatched.

CDR3 DNA sequence: TGTGCCAGCAGCGCCGGACAGTCCCCGGCCAACGTCCTGACTTTC. Encoded protein: CASSAGQSPANVLTF. The rearrangement uses TRBV7-9 and TRBJ2-6, with a tentative D call TRBD1 (6 bases). V was clipped by 5 bases and J by 6 bases, with 14 bases between them. The germline V gene has CDR1 SEHNR and CDR2 FQNEAQ (reference sequence). This CDR3 comprises 15 residues.